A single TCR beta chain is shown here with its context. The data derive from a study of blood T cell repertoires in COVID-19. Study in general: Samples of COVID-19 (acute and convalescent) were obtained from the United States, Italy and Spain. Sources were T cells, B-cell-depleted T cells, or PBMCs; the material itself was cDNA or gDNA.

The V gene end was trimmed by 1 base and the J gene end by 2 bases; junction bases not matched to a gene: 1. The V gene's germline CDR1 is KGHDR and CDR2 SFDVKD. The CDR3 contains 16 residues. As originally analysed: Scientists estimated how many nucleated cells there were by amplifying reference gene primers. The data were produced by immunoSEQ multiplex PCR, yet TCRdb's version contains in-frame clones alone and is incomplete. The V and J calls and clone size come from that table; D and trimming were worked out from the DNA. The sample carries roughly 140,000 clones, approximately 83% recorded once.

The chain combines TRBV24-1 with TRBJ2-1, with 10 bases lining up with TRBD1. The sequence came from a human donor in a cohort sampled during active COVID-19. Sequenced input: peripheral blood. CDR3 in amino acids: CATSDFGQGAYNEQFF. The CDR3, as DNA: TGTGCCACCAGTGATTTTGGACAGGGGGCCTACAATGAGCAGTTCTTC.